This T cell receptor beta chain was retrieved from a study of regulatory T cells in long-lasting Graves disease (dated by TCRdb to the early 2020s). With regard to the full study: Persistent Graves' disease meant more than 5 years of antithyroid drug treatment with TSH receptor autoantibodies that stayed positive. In the clinical cohort, patients with persistent Graves' disease had used antithyroid drugs for an average of about 9.4 years. Peripheral blood TCR sequencing and RNA sequencing compared persistent Graves' disease patients with newly diagnosed Graves' disease patients. A total of 33 samples were covered by TCR sequencing, comprising around 13 persistent and around 20 newly diagnosed Graves' disease patients. The study took place in China and was registered as a clinical trial. The investigation overall reported the following: Preferential use of TRBV28, TRBJ1-2 and TRBJ2-5 was observed in persistent disease, whereas TRBV20-1 and TRBJ2-1 were favored in newly diagnosed disease. Persistent Graves' disease patients showed lower TCR Shannon entropy and fewer highly expanded clones than newly diagnosed patients, suggesting clonal expansion. The authors acknowledged the small sample size as a limitation that may reduce accuracy. Only the TCR beta chain was sequenced and analyzed. More public clonotypes were shared among persistent patients (under 3,000) than among newly diagnosed patients (966). The study examined only peripheral blood because the primary lesion, thyroid tissue, could not be accessed.

Taken with the paper, the label for time point translates to: persistent/refractory GD, antithyroid drugs over 5 years with positive TRAb. RNA was extracted from PBMCs in TRIzol for both TCR sequencing and RNA sequencing. Graves' disease was diagnosed according to American Thyroid Association guidelines. The patients came from an endocrinology department in Xi'an, China. Each patient gave 7.5 to 10 milliliters of peripheral blood, collected in an EDTA anticoagulant tube. Ficoll Paque Plus density gradient separation was used to isolate PBMCs, and no further T cell sorting was done. RNA quality was checked with an Agilent 2100 Bioanalyzer and agarose gel, and concentration with a NanoDrop 2000. To prepare the library, multiplex PCR was applied. Sequenced using an Illumina HiSeq 4000. CDR3 regions were amplified by Arm-PCR with iRepertoire HTBI primers to construct TCR beta libraries. PCR products were gel purified before sequencing. Per the source publication's procedure: Across samples, fewer than 70 TRBV and around 15 TRBJ segments were identified and used for gene usage analysis of CDR3 amino acid clonotypes. COPE and FqMerger were used to merge filtered high-quality paired reads into contigs. BLAST was used to align contigs to the IMGT TRBV, TRBD and TRBJ reference genes, and CDR3 was defined following IMGT. Clonotypes above 0.1% frequency were classified as highly expanded clones. Shannon entropy served as the measure of repertoire diversity, while the Gini coefficient captured V-J evenness. A clonotype found in more than one individual was treated as public. The raw public data were reprocessed by TCRdb itself: fastp quality trimming at Q25, MiXCR clonotype calling, in-frame beta chains only. Identical CDR3 proteins give one entry, which carries the most common genes and DNA. For this entry, the V and J calls and clone size follow TCRdb and not the study's own pipeline. A total of 400,000 to 600,000 distinct CDR3 sequences appear in this sample, 20% to 25% of them only once. The ten largest clones add up to 7.1% of the sample.

CDR1 and CDR2 are drawn from the germline V gene: KGHDR, SFDVKD. The CDR3 goes from the cysteine to the phenylalanine over 15 residues. The entry retains the CDR3 DNA only, 45 bases that are in frame from base 1. For this chain, trimming is 4 bases at the V end and 2 bases at the J end, and the number of junction bases without a gene match is 6. In this sample, this clonotype turned up many times. Its antigen is unknown. One base away there is no much larger clone; base qualities are not given. The material was peripheral blood mononuclear cells (PBMCs), obtained when the disease was refractory, from a patient treated with antithyroid drugs. The clonotype originates from a female donor with Graves disease. The chain is encoded by TRBV24-1 joined to TRBJ1-1; 7 bases in between match TRBD1. The DNA is TGTGCCACCAGTGAAACAGGGGCGGGTAACACTGAAGCTTTCTTT. It encodes CATSETGAGNTEAFF.